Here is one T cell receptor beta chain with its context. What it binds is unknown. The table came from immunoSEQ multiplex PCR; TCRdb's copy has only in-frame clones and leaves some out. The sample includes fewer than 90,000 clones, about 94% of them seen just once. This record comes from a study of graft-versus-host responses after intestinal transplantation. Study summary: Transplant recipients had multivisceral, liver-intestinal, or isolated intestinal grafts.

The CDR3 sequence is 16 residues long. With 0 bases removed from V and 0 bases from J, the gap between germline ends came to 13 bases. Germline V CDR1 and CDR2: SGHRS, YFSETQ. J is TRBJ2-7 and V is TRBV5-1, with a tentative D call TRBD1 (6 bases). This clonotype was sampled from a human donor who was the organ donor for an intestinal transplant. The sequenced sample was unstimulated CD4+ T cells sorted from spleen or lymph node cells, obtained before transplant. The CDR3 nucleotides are TGCGCCAGCAGCTTGGCCGGACAGCTTAACTCCTACGAGCAGTACTTC. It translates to CASSLAGQLNSYEQYF.